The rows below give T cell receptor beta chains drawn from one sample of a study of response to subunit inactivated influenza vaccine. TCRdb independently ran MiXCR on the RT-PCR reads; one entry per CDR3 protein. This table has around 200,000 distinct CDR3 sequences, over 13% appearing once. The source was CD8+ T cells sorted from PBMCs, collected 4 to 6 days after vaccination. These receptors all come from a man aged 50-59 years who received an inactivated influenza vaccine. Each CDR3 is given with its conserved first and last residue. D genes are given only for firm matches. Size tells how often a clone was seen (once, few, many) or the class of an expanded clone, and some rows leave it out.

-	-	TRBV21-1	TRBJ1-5	TGTGCCAGCAGCAAGGGGAAACAGCCCCAGCATTTT	CASSKGKQPQHF
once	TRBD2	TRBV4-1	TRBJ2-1	TGCGCCAGCAGCCAATATCTAGCGGGAGCAAATGAGCAGTTCTTC	CASSQYLAGANEQFF
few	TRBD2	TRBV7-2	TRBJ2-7	TGTGCCAGCAGCCTCGGACTAGCCGACGAGCAGTACTTC	CASSLGLADEQYF
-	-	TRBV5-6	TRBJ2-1	TGTGCCAGCAGCTTTTCTAGCAGGAATGAGCAGTTCTTC	CASSFSSRNEQFF
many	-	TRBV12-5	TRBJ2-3	TGTGCTAGCGGGAGAGGGACAGATACGCAGTATTTT	CASGRGTDTQYF
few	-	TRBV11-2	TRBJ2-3	TGTGCCAGCAGCTTAGAGATGAGTGATACGCAGTATTTT	CASSLEMSDTQYF
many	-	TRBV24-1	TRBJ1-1	TGTGCCACCAGTGACCCGGACTACACTGAAGCTTTCTTT	CATSDPDYTEAFF
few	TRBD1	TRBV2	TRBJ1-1	TGTGCCAGCAGTGAAGCAATGGGACAGGGGGGGACGACTGAAGCTTTCTTT	CASSEAMGQGGTTEAFF
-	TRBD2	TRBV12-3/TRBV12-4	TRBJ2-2	TGTGCCAGCCGACTAGCGGGAGAACCCGGGGAGCTGTTTTTT	CASRLAGEPGELFF
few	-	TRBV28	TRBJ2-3	TGTGCCAGCAGTTTTATTTTCGAGATGGCAGATACGCAGTATTTT	CASSFIFEMADTQYF
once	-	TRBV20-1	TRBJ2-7	TGCAGTGCTAGCGAGTACGAGCAGTACTTC	CSASEYEQYF
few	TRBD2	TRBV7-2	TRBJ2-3	TGTGCCAGCAGCACGTTGAGGGGACTAGCGGGAGCAGATACGCAGTATTTT	CASSTLRGLAGADTQYF
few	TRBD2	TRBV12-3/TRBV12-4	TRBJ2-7	TGTGCCAGCAGTCCGGGACTAGCGGGAGGGCCCGAGCAGTACTTC	CASSPGLAGGPEQYF
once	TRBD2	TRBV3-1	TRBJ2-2	TGTGCCTCCTGCCAAGAACCGTCGTCGGTAGCGGGGCCGAACACCGGGGAGCTGTTTTTT	CASCQEPSSVAGPNTGELFF
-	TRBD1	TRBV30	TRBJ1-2	TGTGCCTGGAGCGTGGGACAGGGCGCCTATGGCTACACCTTC	CAWSVGQGAYGYTF
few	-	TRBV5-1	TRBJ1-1	TGCGCCAGCAGTCCTCGGGACTTGAACACTGAAGCTTTCTTT	CASSPRDLNTEAFF
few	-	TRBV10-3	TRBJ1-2	TGTGCCATCAGTGAGGGGGTTTCCCCAAGAGCGTATGGCTACACCTTC	CAISEGVSPRAYGYTF
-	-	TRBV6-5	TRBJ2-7	TGTGCCAGCAGTTACGGTTTTGGGGCTTACTACGAGCAGTACTTC	CASSYGFGAYYEQYF
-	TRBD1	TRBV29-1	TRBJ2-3	TGCAGCCTAGGGGGCGCGACAGATACGCAGTATTTT	CSLGGATDTQYF
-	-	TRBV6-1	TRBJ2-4	TGTGCCAGCGATGGCAGACTAAGCGGCAAAAACATTCAGTACTTC	CASDGRLSGKNIQYF
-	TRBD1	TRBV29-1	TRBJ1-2	TGCAGCGTGATGACAGGGGACTATGGCTACACCTTC	CSVMTGDYGYTF
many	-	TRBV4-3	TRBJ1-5	TGCGCCAGCAGCCAAGATCTGGGGGCGAATCAGCCCCAGCATTTT	CASSQDLGANQPQHF
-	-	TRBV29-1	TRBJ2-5	TGCAGCGTTGAGGCCAGGGTGAGGACCCAGTACTTC	CSVEARVRTQYF
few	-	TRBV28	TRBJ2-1	TGTGCCAGCAGTCAGAGCCTTGGGAACAATGAGCAGTTCTTC	CASSQSLGNNEQFF
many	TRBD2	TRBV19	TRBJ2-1	TGTGCCAGTAGTATCGGGCTAGCGGAGAGCTCCTACAATGAGCAGTTCTTC	CASSIGLAESSYNEQFF
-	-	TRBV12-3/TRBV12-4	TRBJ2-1	TGTGCCAGCAGTGGAGGGGGCCCTTCGTCGCAGTTCTTC	CASSGGGPSSQFF
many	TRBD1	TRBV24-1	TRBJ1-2	TGTGCCACCAGTGAACAGGGGTGGAGGTTCACCTTC	CATSEQGWRFTF